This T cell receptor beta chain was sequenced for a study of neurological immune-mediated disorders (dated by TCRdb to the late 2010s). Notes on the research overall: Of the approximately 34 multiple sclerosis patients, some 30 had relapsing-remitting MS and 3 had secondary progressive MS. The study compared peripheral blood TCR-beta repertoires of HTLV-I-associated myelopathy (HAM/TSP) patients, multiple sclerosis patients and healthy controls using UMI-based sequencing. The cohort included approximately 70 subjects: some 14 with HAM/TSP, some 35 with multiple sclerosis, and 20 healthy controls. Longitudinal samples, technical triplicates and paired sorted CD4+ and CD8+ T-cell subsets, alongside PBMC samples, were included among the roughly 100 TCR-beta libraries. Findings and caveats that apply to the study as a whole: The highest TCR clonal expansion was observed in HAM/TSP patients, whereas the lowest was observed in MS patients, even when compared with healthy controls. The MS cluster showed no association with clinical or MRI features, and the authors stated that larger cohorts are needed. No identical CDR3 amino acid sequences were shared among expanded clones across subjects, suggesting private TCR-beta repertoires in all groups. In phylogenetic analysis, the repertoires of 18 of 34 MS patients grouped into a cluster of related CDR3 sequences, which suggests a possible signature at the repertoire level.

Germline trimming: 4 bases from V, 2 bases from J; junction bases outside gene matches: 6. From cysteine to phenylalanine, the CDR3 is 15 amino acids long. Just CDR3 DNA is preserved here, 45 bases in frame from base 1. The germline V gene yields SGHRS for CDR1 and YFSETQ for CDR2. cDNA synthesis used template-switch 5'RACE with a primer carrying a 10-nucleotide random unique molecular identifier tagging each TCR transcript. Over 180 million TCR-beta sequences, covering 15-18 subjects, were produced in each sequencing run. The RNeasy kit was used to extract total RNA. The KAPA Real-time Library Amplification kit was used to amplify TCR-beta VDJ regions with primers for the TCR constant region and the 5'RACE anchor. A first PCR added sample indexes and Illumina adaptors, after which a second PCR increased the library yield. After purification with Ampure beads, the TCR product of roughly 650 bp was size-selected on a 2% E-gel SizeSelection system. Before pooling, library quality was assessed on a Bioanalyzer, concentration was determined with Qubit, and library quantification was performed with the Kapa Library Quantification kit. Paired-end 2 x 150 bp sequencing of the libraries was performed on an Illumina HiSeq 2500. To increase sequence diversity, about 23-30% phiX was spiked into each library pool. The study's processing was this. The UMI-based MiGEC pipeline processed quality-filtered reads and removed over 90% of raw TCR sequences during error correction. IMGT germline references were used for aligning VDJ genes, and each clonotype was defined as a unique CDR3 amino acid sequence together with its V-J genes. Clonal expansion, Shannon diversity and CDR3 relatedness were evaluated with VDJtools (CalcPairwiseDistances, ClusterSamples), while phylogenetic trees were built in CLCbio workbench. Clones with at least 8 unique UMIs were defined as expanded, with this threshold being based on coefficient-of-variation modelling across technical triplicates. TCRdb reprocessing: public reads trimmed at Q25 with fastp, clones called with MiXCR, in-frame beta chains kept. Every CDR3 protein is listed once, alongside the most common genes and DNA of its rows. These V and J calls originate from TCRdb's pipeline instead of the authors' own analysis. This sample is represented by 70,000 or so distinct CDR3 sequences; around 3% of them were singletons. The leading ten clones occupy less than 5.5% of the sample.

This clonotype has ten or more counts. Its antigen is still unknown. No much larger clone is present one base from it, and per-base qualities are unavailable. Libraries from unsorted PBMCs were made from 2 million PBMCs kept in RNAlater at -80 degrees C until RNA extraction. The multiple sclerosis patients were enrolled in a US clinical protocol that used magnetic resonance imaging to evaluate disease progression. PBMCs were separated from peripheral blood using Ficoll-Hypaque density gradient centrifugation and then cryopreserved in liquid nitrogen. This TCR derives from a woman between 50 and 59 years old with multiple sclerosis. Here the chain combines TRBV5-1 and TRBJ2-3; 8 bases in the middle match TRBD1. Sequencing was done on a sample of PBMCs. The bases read TGCGCCAGCAGCGCCGACAGGGGAAACACAGATACGCAGTATTTT. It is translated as CASSADRGNTDTQYF. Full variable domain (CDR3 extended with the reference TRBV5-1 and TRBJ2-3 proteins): KAGVTQTPRYLIKTRGQQVTLSCSPISGHRSVSWYQQTPGQGLQFLFEYFSETQRNKGNFPGRFSGRQFSNSRSEMNVSTLELGDSALYLCASSADRGNTDTQYFGPGTRLTVL.